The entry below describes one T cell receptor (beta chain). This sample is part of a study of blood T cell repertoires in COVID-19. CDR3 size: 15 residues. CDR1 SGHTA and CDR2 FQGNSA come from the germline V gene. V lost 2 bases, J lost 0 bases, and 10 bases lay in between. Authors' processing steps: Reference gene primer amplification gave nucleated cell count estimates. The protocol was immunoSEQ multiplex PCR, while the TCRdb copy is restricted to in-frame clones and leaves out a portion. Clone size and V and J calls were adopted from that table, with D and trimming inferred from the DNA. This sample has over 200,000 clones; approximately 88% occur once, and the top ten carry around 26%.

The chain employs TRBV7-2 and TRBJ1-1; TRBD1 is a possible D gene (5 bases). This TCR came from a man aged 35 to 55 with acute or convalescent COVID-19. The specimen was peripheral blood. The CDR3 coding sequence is TGTGCCAGCAGCTTACAGGCAGGGTTGAACACTGAAGCTTTCTTT. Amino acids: CASSLQAGLNTEAFF.